This paragraph covers one T cell receptor beta chain sequence. No antigen is known for it. No base quality values were provided; no much bigger clone lies one nucleotide off. The protocol used for the library was the immunoSEQ multiplex PCR assay. TCRdb holds this immuneACCESS table with in-frame rearrangements only. Some clones are missing; in checked studies, unresolved V genes explain under half, and the rest has no known cause. The table for this sample lists hundreds of thousands of clones; 88% of them were counted only once. Approximately 0.011% of the sample comes from the top ten. This record comes from a study of shared T cell receptors in the human thymus (dated by TCRdb to the early 2020s). Regarding the research as a whole: The study examined how self-reactive, shared T-cell receptor alpha chains are generated in the human thymus.

Trimming takes 1 base off V and 2 bases off J; junction bases not matched to a gene: 8. The CDR3, from cysteine to phenylalanine, totals 16 residues. Of the read, only the CDR3 DNA is kept; its 48 bases are in frame from base 1. Taken from the germline V gene, the CDR1 and CDR2 loops are SQVTM and ANQGSEA. These data also formed part of another study, on human thymus T cells. Taken from the second paper: Immunologically healthy infants undergoing open corrective cardiac surgery for congenital heart defects in Finland were used as donors. Thymus tissue was obtained as surgical resects removed during corrective cardiac surgery. Usage of V and J gene segments appeared to be biased in both the thymic and the peripheral blood repertoires. The related research found that thymic TCR repertoires overlapped highly between unrelated individuals. The study characterized TCR alpha and beta repertoires from about 8 infant thymus samples and a few related peripheral blood samples. Donor ages ranged from roughly 6 to 250 days, and the cohort comprised 5 to 7 male and a couple of female infants. Thymocytes were released mechanically from tissue and stored at -70 °C as pellets of 10-30 million cells. Genomic DNA was extracted from frozen cell pellets with a QIAsymphony instrument. TCRB and TCRAD loci were amplified from a standardized quantity of quality-controlled genomic DNA using the immunoSEQ multiplex PCR assay. The amplicons covered the V(D)J region and were long enough to include the CDR3 and to identify the V and J genes. The amplicons were sequenced on an Illumina platform via the commercial immunoSEQ service. Corrections for primer bias and sequencing errors followed previously described methods, while TCRAD and TCRB definitions were based on the IMGT database. The repertoires were analysed using immunoSEQ Analyzer 3.0 and VDJTools for basic statistics, V/J segment usage, diversity estimates, rarefaction and pairwise overlap. Chao1, ChaoE, Efron-Thisted, Shannon and inverse Simpson indices were used to estimate diversity, which was also estimated on datasets down-sampled to the smallest sample. Repertoire overlap used strict matching of CDR3 nucleotide sequence, V gene and J gene, with Jaccard-based multidimensional scaling clustering. On average, roughly 890,000 unique TCRB clonotypes were obtained from thymus samples, compared with about 84,000 from blood samples.

Recombination linked TRBV29-1 to TRBJ2-7; 10 central bases correspond to TRBD2. Sequenced: thymocytes. This TCR was recovered from a boy under two years old with a congenital heart defect. Donor details come from another sample of the same person, matched by shared clones. The CDR3 protein is CSVEVGLAGDTYEQYF. The nucleotides read TGCAGCGTTGAAGTCGGGCTAGCGGGAGATACCTACGAGCAGTACTTC.